This T cell receptor beta chain was sequenced for a study of shared clonotypes between healthy human individuals. Overall study context: Two female and a few male donors aged 18 to 49 were enrolled.

Sequencing of unsorted PBMC DNA was carried out using ten immunoSEQ deep assay plates. Some clones are missing from TCRdb's copy, which holds only in-frame ones; the method was immunoSEQ multiplex PCR. The table lists about 480,000 clones, approximately 79% of them singletons, with around 12% in the top ten. V lost 1 base, J lost 3 bases, and 0 bases stayed unmatched. This CDR3 has 14 amino acids. CDR1 SGHTA and CDR2 FQGNSA come from the germline V gene. The rearrangement uses TRBV7-2 and TRBJ1-2; 9 bases match TRBD1. Sequenced: PBMCs. The sequence was obtained from a woman in her 40s in good health. Some clones in this sample may be carry-over from other donors' samples. Written as DNA, the CDR3 is TGTGCCAGCAGCTTAGGGACAGGGGACTATGGCTACACCTTC. Translation gives CASSLGTGDYGYTF.